The 31 T cell receptor beta chains presented below share a single source sample, sequenced in a study of somatic mutations in T cells in chronic GVHD. Method: immunoSEQ multiplex PCR; TCRdb's copy keeps in-frame clones and lacks some. Of roughly 15,000 clones listed, 78% are singletons. Sequenced sample: Vbeta20-negative CD4+ T cells from blood. The receptors here all came from a male patient aged 45-59 years with chronic graft-versus-host disease. The graft donor may account for some of the T cells.

This clone was counted a few times. This rearrangement joins TRBV11-2 to TRBJ2-1, with TRBD1 matching over 7 bases. From germline, CDR1 is SGHAT and CDR2 FQNNGV. This CDR3 comprises 15 residues. Unmatched junction bases numbered 6, after V lost 3 bases and J lost 4 bases. CDR3 in DNA: TGTGCCAGCAGCTTGAGGACAGGCTTTTACAATGAGCAGTTCTTC. Translated: CASSLRTGFYNEQFF.

The rearrangement links TRBV6-1 to TRBJ1-1, with 9 bases that match TRBD1. Looked up from germline, CDR1 is MNHNS and CDR2 is SASEGT. V lost 6 bases and J lost 6; bases outside the gene matches: 5. The CDR3 contains 13 residues. In nucleotides, the CDR3 is TGTGCCAGCAGCCGACAGGGGGACTCTGAAGCTTTCTTT. As protein: CASSRQGDSEAFF.

This rearrangement joins TRBV5-4 to TRBJ2-7; 9 bases agree with TRBD1. This CDR3 is 15 amino acids long. Per germline, CDR1 SGHNT and CDR2 YYREEE (reference sequence). Unmatched junction bases numbered 8, after V lost 3 bases and J lost 4 bases. CDR3 amino acids: CASSSYTGGLYEQYF. CDR3 in DNA: TGTGCCAGCAGCTCCTATACAGGGGGCCTATACGAGCAGTACTTC.

V and J are TRBV19 and TRBJ1-1; no firm D call. V lost 1 base to trimming and J lost 8 bases, with 14 bases between them. The CDR3 is made up of 14 amino acids. Germline CDR1 reads LNHDA; CDR2 reads SQIVND (reference sequence). The CDR3 region is CASSIARRGLEAFF. DNA of the CDR3: TGTGCCAGTAGTATAGCTCGGCGCGGACTCGAAGCTTTCTTT.

This clone occurred once. The chain is built from TRBV21-1 and TRBJ2-7; the table's D call TRBD1 went unverified against the DNA. TRBV21-1 constitutes a pseudogene. The CDR3 consists of 16 residues. The CDR3 region has the DNA TGTGCCAGCAGCAAAGAAGGGGGTCAGAACTCCTACGAGCAGTACTTC. Translated, it gives CASSKEGGQNSYEQYF.

The chain is built from TRBV7-2 and TRBJ2-5, with 8 nucleotides matching TRBD1. V lost 7 bases, J lost 3 bases, and 7 bases stayed unmatched. Germline CDR1 SGHTA, CDR2 FQGNSA. The CDR3 runs 14 residues. The chain's CDR3 is CASTDRTGKETQYF. The CDR3 DNA reads as TGTGCCAGCACGGATAGGACAGGGAAAGAGACCCAGTACTTC. Full variable domain (missing parts from reference TRBV7-2 and TRBJ2-5): GAGVSQSPSNKVTEKGKDVELRCDPISGHTALYWYRQSLGQGLEFLIYFQGNSAPDKSGLPSDRFSAERTGGSVSTLTIQRTQQEDSAVYLCASTDRTGKETQYFGPGTRLLVL.

The chain carries TRBV4-1 and TRBJ2-1; TRBD2 matches 11 bases. The germline V gene encodes CDR1 MGHRA and CDR2 YSYEKL. CDR3 length: 16 residues. After removal of 4 bases from V and 4 bases from J, the junction contained 6 bases not matched to a gene. The CDR3 region is CASSLTTSGAYNEQFF. The CDR3 DNA reads as TGCGCCAGCAGCCTGACGACTAGCGGGGCGTACAATGAGCAGTTCTTC.

A word on this clone: The sample has other DNA sequences that encode this CDR3 too. The chain links TRBV9 to TRBJ2-1; TRBD2 agrees at 15 bases. The germline gives CDR1 SGDLS, CDR2 YYNGEE. The CDR3 has 17 residues. V gave up 2 bases and J gave up 2 bases; unmatched junction bases: 2. The CDR3 region has the DNA TGTGCCAGCAGCGTGGGACTAGCGGGAGGTCCCTACAATGAGCAGTTCTTC. Translating it yields CASSVGLAGGPYNEQFF.

This rearrangement joins TRBV28 to TRBJ1-2; D gene unclear. Germline CDR1 and CDR2: MDHEN and SYDVKM. The CDR3 spans 12 residues. V was clipped by 8 bases and J by 8 bases, with 15 bases between them. CDR3 amino acids: CASAPRVVGYTF. The CDR3 DNA reads TGTGCCAGCGCCCCTCGAGTTGTAGGCTACACCTTC.

The J gene is TRBJ1-5, the V gene TRBV2, with D tentatively TRBD1 (5 bases). The CDR3 runs to 15 residues. With 1 base removed from V and 3 bases from J, the gap between germline ends came to 10 bases. In germline, CDR1 is SNHLY, CDR2 FYNNEI. The CDR3: CASSEGRATNQPQHF. The CDR3 DNA reads TGTGCCAGCAGTGAAGGCAGGGCTACCAATCAGCCCCAGCATTTT.

This clone was seen a few times. This chain connects TRBV6-5 to TRBJ1-1; 7 bases map to TRBD1. The CDR3 covers 14 residues. After removal of 6 bases from V and 2 bases from J, the junction contained 6 bases not matched to a gene. Looked up from germline, CDR1 is MNHEY and CDR2 is SVGAGI. The CDR3 here is CASRPQGDNTEAFF. CDR3 nucleotides: TGTGCCAGCAGGCCCCAGGGGGACAACACTGAAGCTTTCTTT.

The chain couples TRBV14 to TRBJ2-5; D is uncertain. V was shortened by 4 bases and J by 5 bases, with 11 bases between the two germline ends. The CDR3 totals 13 residues. Germline V CDR1 and CDR2: SGHDN, FVKESK. The CDR3 loop is CASSLLLRETQYF. CDR3 nucleotide sequence: TGTGCCAGCAGCCTCCTCCTTCGGGAGACCCAGTACTTC.

The gene calls are TRBV2 and TRBJ2-1, with D unclear. From germline, CDR1 is SNHLY and CDR2 FYNNEI. The CDR3 sequence is 11 residues long. Trimming left V 7 bases short and J 3 bases short, with 4 bases between. The CDR3 loop is CASTFYNEQFF. The CDR3 nucleotides are TGTGCCAGCACCTTCTACAATGAGCAGTTCTTC.

This clone was seen a handful of times. This rearrangement joins TRBV28 to TRBJ1-5, with 9 nucleotides matching TRBD1. This CDR3 has 14 amino acids. J lost 2 bases, V lost 5 bases, and 1 base had no gene match. The germline V gene encodes CDR1 MDHEN and CDR2 SYDVKM. The CDR3 coding sequence is TGTGCCAGCAGTACAGGGGGCGGCAATCAGCCCCAGCATTTT. Translated: CASSTGGGNQPQHF.

The V gene is TRBV5-4, the J gene TRBJ2-1; 7 positions agree with TRBD1. Germline V CDR1 and CDR2: SGHNT, YYREEE (reference sequence). The CDR3 is 15 amino acids. V gave up 2 bases and J gave up 6 bases; unmatched junction bases: 8. The CDR3 DNA sequence: TGTGCCAGCAGCTTACAAGACAGGGACAGCAATGAGCAGTTCTTC. It specifies CASSLQDRDSNEQFF.

The chain is built from TRBV28 and TRBJ1-6, with a tentative D call TRBD1 (5 bases). The germline gives CDR1 MDHEN, CDR2 SYDVKM. The CDR3 has 16 residues. Trimming took off 3 bases at V and 9 bases at J, with 18 bases between the two ends. The CDR3 loop is CASSFPRGGGSSPLHF. CDR3 sequence (DNA): TGTGCCAGCAGTTTTCCCCGCGGGGGGGGTAGTTCACCCCTCCACTTT.

V and J are TRBV7-9 and TRBJ2-1; 7 bases map to TRBD2. This CDR3 is built from 15 residues. With V trimmed by 6 bases and J by 2 bases, 7 bases remained unmatched. The germline V gene encodes CDR1 SEHNR and CDR2 FQNEAQ (reference sequence). CDR3 in amino acids: CASSRTGTTYNEQFF. DNA for the CDR3: TGTGCCAGCAGTCGTACCGGGACTACCTACAATGAGCAGTTCTTC.

The chain combines TRBV6-5 with TRBJ2-3, with a possible D match to TRBD1 (5 bases). The CDR3 is 16 amino acids. The germline V gene encodes CDR1 MNHEY and CDR2 SVGAGI. The V end was cut by 4 bases, the J end by 0 bases, with 14 bases between. Written as DNA, the CDR3 is TGTGCCAGCAGTTTAAGGGGAAGAGTCAGCACAGATACGCAGTATTTT. Translation: CASSLRGRVSTDTQYF.

The chain couples TRBV11-1 to TRBJ1-2; the D gene is possibly TRBD1 (5 bases). Germline V gene lookup returns CDR1 SGHAT and CDR2 FQDESV (reference sequence). V was shortened by 5 bases and J by 8 bases, with 18 bases between the two germline ends. The CDR3 runs to 14 residues. CDR3 in DNA: TGTGCCAGCAGCCAAAACCGGGACTTTTCCGGCTACACCTTC. Encoded protein: CASSQNRDFSGYTF. Supplemented by reference TRBV11-1 and TRBJ1-2, the full variable domain reads EAEVAQSPRYKITEKSQAVAFWCDPISGHATLYWYRQILGQGPELLVQFQDESVVDDSQLPKDRFSAERLKGVDSTLKIQPAELGDSAMYLCASSQNRDFSGYTFGSGTRLTVV.

This clone turned up a few times. The rearrangement links TRBV4-1 to TRBJ1-2; D uncertain. CDR1 and CDR2 from the germline V gene are MGHRA and YSYEKL. CDR3 size: 15 residues. The V end was cut by 1 base, the J end by 4 bases, with 13 bases between. For the CDR3, the DNA is TGCGCCAGCAGCCAAGGGGCCAAAAACCTCTATGGCTACACCTTC. The encoded protein is CASSQGAKNLYGYTF.

This clone was detected a few times. The genes are TRBV29-1 and TRBJ1-3, with D unclear. The CDR3 spans 14 residues. CDR1 SQVTM and CDR2 ANQGSEA come from the germline V gene. Trimming left V 4 bases short and J 0 bases short, with 10 bases between. Here the CDR3 reads CSVGSGSSGNTIYF. The CDR3 DNA sequence: TGCAGCGTTGGCTCGGGAAGCTCTGGAAACACCATATATTTT.

V gene TRBV4-2 combines with J gene TRBJ1-4; 7 bases line up with TRBD1. There are 16 residues in the CDR3. Trimming took 3 bases from V and 3 from J; bases not matched to a gene: 7. Looked up from germline, CDR1 is LGHNA and CDR2 is YNFKEQ. DNA of the CDR3: TGTGCCAGCAGCCAGGATTACAGGGGCTCTAATGAAAAACTGTTTTTT. Protein product: CASSQDYRGSNEKLFF.

The rearrangement joins TRBV7-9 to TRBJ1-1; no clear D. Trimming left V 5 bases short and J 0 bases short, with 10 bases between. CDR3 length: 14 amino acids. In germline, CDR1 is SEHNR, CDR2 FQNEAQ (reference sequence). CDR3 protein: CASSRLPLNTEAFF. CDR3 sequence (DNA): TGTGCCAGCAGCCGTCTTCCCCTGAACACTGAAGCTTTCTTT.

The rearrangement joins TRBV28 to TRBJ1-4; D unresolved. Trimming removed 2 bases at V and 6 bases at J, with 7 bases between. The germline V gene encodes CDR1 MDHEN and CDR2 SYDVKM. The CDR3 has 13 amino acids. The CDR3, as DNA: TGTGCCAGCAGTTTAGGGCGCTATGAAAAACTGTTTTTT. As protein: CASSLGRYEKLFF.

This rearrangement joins TRBV14 to TRBJ2-7; D possibly corresponds to TRBD2 (6 bases). The CDR3 has 14 amino acids. Germline V gene data show CDR1 as SGHDN and CDR2 as FVKESK. V lost 6 bases and J 6 bases, leaving 18 bases between the germline ends. The CDR3 DNA reads TGTGCCAGCAGTAGCACGGGGGTTGGTGGCGAGCAGTACTTC. Amino acid sequence: CASSSTGVGGEQYF.

The chain recombines TRBV7-6 with TRBJ2-5; D is possibly TRBD1 (6 bases). The germline gives CDR1 SGHVS, CDR2 FNYEAQ. There are 13 residues in the CDR3. Trimming stripped 8 bases from V and 5 bases from J, with 15 bases between. The CDR3 DNA reads as TGTGCCAGCGGCAGGGGCCTTTGGGAGACCCAGTACTTC. Translated, it gives CASGRGLWETQYF.

The chain carries TRBV18 and TRBJ2-5; 13 bases agree with TRBD2. The CDR3 has 15 residues. Germline trimming cut 3 bases from V and 3 bases from J; bases unmatched to any gene: 1. Germline CDR1 KGHSH, CDR2 LQKENI. The CDR3 DNA is TGTGCCAGCTCACCCGGGACTAGCGGGGAAGAGACCCAGTACTTC. Its protein is CASSPGTSGEETQYF.

This clone has a handful of counts. The rearrangement links TRBV4-1 to TRBJ2-7, with TRBD2 matching over 8 bases. CDR1 and CDR2 (germline): MGHRA, YSYEKL. The CDR3 runs to 16 residues. After removal of 1 base from V and 3 bases from J, the junction contained 8 bases not matched to a gene. CDR3 bases: TGCGCCAGCAGCCAAGTGCCCCCGGGACTAGGCTACGAGCAGTACTTC. As protein: CASSQVPPGLGYEQYF.

This clone was counted only a few times. The rearrangement links TRBV27 to TRBJ2-1, with 11 bases fitting TRBD2. The length of the CDR3 is 16 residues. V lost 6 bases to trimming and J lost 5 bases; unmatched junction nucleotides: 9. Germline-derived CDR1 and CDR2 are MNHEY and SMNVEV (reference sequence). In DNA, the CDR3 is TGTGCCAGCAGGCGTGGACTAGCGGGTCTCCACAATGAGCAGTTCTTC. Translation gives CASRRGLAGLHNEQFF.

The J gene is TRBJ2-1, the V gene TRBV18; D possibly corresponds to TRBD2 (6 bases). CDR1 is KGHSH, CDR2 LQKENI, per germline. Trimming removed 6 bases at V and 9 bases at J, with 12 bases between. CDR3 size: 12 residues. The CDR3 DNA is TGTGCCAGCTCGCCGGAGGGCACTGAGCAGTTCTTC. Amino acids: CASSPEGTEQFF.

This clone was observed a handful of times. The J gene is TRBJ1-4, the V gene TRBV2; maybe TRBD1 (5 bases). Between the trimmed V and J ends, which lost 1 base and 7 bases, there was a span of 10 bases. The CDR3 runs 14 residues. Germline V gene sequence: CDR1 SNHLY, CDR2 FYNNEI. CDR3 DNA: TGTGCCAGCAGTGAAGGCAGGGAGGGTGAAAAACTGTTTTTT. The encoded protein is CASSEGREGEKLFF.